This is a list of T cell receptor beta chains from one sample in a study of blood T cell repertoires in COVID-19. Some clones are missing from TCRdb's copy, which holds only in-frame ones; the method was immunoSEQ multiplex PCR. This table has around 94,000 clones, 65% to 90% appearing once. Specimen: peripheral blood. The receptors shown here come from a man older than 75 with acute or convalescent COVID-19. CDR3s include the opening cysteine and the closing phenylalanine or tryptophan. The D gene is left open where the match is weak. Some rows mark clone size as missing; the rest say once, few, many or name a class of expanded clone.

TRBJ1-2,TRBD1,.,TRBV6-6,TGTGCCAGCAGGAGGGGACAGGGGGTAGGCTACACCTTC,CASRRGQGVGYTF
TRBJ1-1,TRBD1,.,TRBV19,TGTGCCAGTAGTCGACAGGGGAGGAACACTGAAGCTTTCTTT,CASSRQGRNTEAFF
TRBJ2-1,TRBD1,.,TRBV6-5,TGTGCCAGCGCCTTGGGACAGTACAATGAGCAGTTCTTC,CASALGQYNEQFF
TRBJ2-3,TRBD2,.,TRBV6-4,TGTGCCAGCAGTAAACTAGCGGGAGGGAGAGATACGCAGTATTTT,CASSKLAGGRDTQYF
TRBJ2-2,.,.,TRBV5-1,TGCGCCAGCACCCAGGGACTGACCACCGGGGAGCTGTTTTTT,CASTQGLTTGELFF
TRBJ1-4,.,.,TRBV7-9,TGTGCCAGCAGCTTGAGAGGGTATAATGAAAAACTGTTTTTT,CASSLRGYNEKLFF
TRBJ2-7,TRBD2,.,TRBV5-1,TGCGCCAGCAGCTTTGGACTAGCGGGAGGGGAGCAGTACTTC,CASSFGLAGGEQYF
TRBJ1-5,.,.,TRBV29-1,TGCAGCGTGGGACACAGCAATCAGCCCCAGCATTTT,CSVGHSNQPQHF
TRBJ2-2,TRBD2,few,TRBV5-3,TGTGCCAGTGGGCTAGCGGAGAACACCGGGGAGCTGTTTTTT,CASGLAENTGELFF
TRBJ1-4,TRBD1,.,TRBV4-2,TGTGCCAGCAGCGCCGGGACAGGGGTGACTAATGAAAAACTGTTTTTT,CASSAGTGVTNEKLFF